This T cell receptor beta chain was recovered during a study of metastatic and nonmetastatic thyroid tumors. At the level of the study: Blood and tumor or nodule tissue repertoires from malignant and benign thyroid patients were compared. Study observations and caveats: Malignant thyroid tumors reportedly had TCR beta diversity that was significantly higher than in benign nodules, in blood and tumor.

All patients reached thyroid surgery having received no treatment beforehand. Remarks on this clone: Antigen unknown.

In the original workflow: Differences in CDR3 between clinicopathological groups were drawn on to build a classifier intended to discriminate distant-metastatic papillary thyroid cancer patients. Through MiXCR, TCRdb re-clonotyped the PCR reads. In this record, the V and J calls reflect TCRdb's handling and not the investigators' own analysis. The table shows 35,000 to 50,000 clones, with 25% to 30% occurring only once. The TCR was taken from a male donor with papillary thyroid cancer or a benign thyroid nodule (not recorded which). Some clones in this sample may be carry-over from other donors' samples. Material: blood.

The CDR3 region is CASSLALGLAGVDRKETQYF. The DNA for the CDR3 is TGTGCCAGCAGCTTAGCGCTAGGTCTAGCGGGAGTCGATAGAAAAGAGACCCAGTACTTC. V usage is TRBV7-8 and J usage is TRBJ2-5, with 10 bases aligning to TRBD2. V was clipped by 0 bases and J by 3 bases; unmatched bases: 16. The germline gives CDR1 SGHVS, CDR2 FQNEAQ. This CDR3 spans 20 amino acids.